These 13 T cell receptor beta chains were sequenced from one sample in a study of cytomegalovirus exposure and HLA in healthy donors (dated 2017 in TCRdb). Library preparation was by the immunoSEQ multiplex PCR assay. For the multiplex PCR, a mixture combining 60 forward primers for TCR Vbeta segments and 13 reverse primers for TCR Jbeta segments was used. As stored in TCRdb, this immuneACCESS dataset retains in-frame rearrangements with V and J assigned. A fraction of the clones does not appear; measured against another copy, unresolved V genes explain less than half of the discrepancy, and the remainder lacks a known reason. Here the sample has around 160,000 clones; approximately 82% occur a single time. About 8% of the sample belongs to the ten largest clones. The sequenced sample consisted of PBMCs. These receptor sequences come from a woman in her forties in good health and CMV-seropositive.

This clone was found a few times. CDR3 amino acids: CSAWTVGEQYF. In nucleotides, the CDR3 is TGCAGCGCCTGGACAGTCGGCGAGCAGTACTTC. This chain connects TRBV29-1 to TRBJ2-7, with D possibly matching TRBD1 (6 bases). Per the germline V gene, CDR1 is SQVTM and CDR2 is ANQGSEA. Deletions cut 7 bases from V and 6 bases from J, with 13 bases between. The CDR3 contains 11 residues.

The J gene is TRBJ2-7, the V gene TRBV2, with TRBD2 as a possible D gene (5 bases). Germline-derived CDR1 and CDR2 are SNHLY and FYNNEI. Trimming took 4 bases from V and 12 from J, leaving 16 bases between them. The CDR3 sequence is 12 residues long. Here the CDR3 DNA reads TGTGCCAGCAGTGGGTTTATAACCCGGGGGTACTTC. It yields the protein CASSGFITRGYF.

V gene TRBV7-9 combines with J gene TRBJ2-7; TRBD2 is a possible D gene (6 bases). The CDR3 totals 15 residues. Deletions cut 4 bases from V and 0 bases from J, with 13 bases between. CDR1 and CDR2 from the germline V gene are SEHNR and FQNEAQ (reference sequence). The CDR3 spells CASSSGVWSSYEQYF. DNA of the CDR3: TGTGCCAGCAGCTCGGGAGTATGGAGCTCCTACGAGCAGTACTTC. The full variable domain, with the rest looked up from reference TRBV7-9 and TRBJ2-7, is DTGVSQNPRHKITKRGQNVTFRCDPISEHNRLYWYRQTLGQGPEFLTYFQNEAQLEKSRLLSDRFSAERPKGSFSTLEIQRTEQGDSAMYLCASSSGVWSSYEQYFGPGTRLTVT.

CDR3 nucleotides: TGTGCCAGCAGTTCCGGGTCCGCCTCTAGCGGGAGTTACAATGAGCAGTTCTTC. This encodes CASSSGSASSGSYNEQFF. The chain joins TRBV9 to TRBJ2-1, with TRBD2 matching over 10 bases. The length of the CDR3 is 18 residues. The germline gives CDR1 SGDLS, CDR2 YYNGEE. V shed 5 bases and J 4 bases; nucleotides not matched to a gene: 15.

The V and J genes are TRBV5-6 and TRBJ1-1; 12 bases agree with TRBD1. The length of the CDR3 is 16 residues. Per the germline V gene, CDR1 is SGHDT and CDR2 is YYEEEE. V trimming: 1 base; J trimming: 5 bases; junction bases outside the gene matches: 6. CDR3 protein: CASSLFRDRGRTEAFF. DNA for the CDR3: TGTGCCAGCAGCTTGTTCCGGGACAGGGGGCGGACTGAAGCTTTCTTT. The whole variable domain, filled in from reference TRBV5-6 and TRBJ1-1, reads DAGVTQSPTHLIKTRGQQVTLRCSPKSGHDTVSWYQQALGQGPQFIFQYYEEEERQRGNFPDRFSGHQFPNYSSELNVNALLLGDSALYLCASSLFRDRGRTEAFFGQGTRLTVV.

V usage is TRBV18 and J usage is TRBJ2-7; TRBD1 is a possible D gene (5 bases). The length of the CDR3 is 13 residues. Trimming removed 3 bases from V and 4 bases from J, with 10 bases in between. CDR1 KGHSH and CDR2 LQKENI come from the germline V gene. The CDR3: CASSPTDSYEQYF. CDR3 bases: TGTGCCAGCTCACCCACAGACAGTTACGAGCAGTACTTC. Combining the CDR3 with reference TRBV18 and TRBJ2-7 gives the whole variable domain NAGVMQNPRHLVRRRGQEARLRCSPMKGHSHVYWYRQLPEEGLKFMVYLQKENIIDESGMPKERFSAEFPKEGPSILRIQQVVRGDSAAYFCASSPTDSYEQYFGPGTRLTVT.

The chain is built from TRBV6-1 and TRBJ2-1, with 10 bases that match TRBD2. CDR3 length equals 15 residues. Germline V gene sequence: CDR1 MNHNS, CDR2 SASEGT. J lost 4 bases, V lost 5 bases, and 5 bases had no gene match. For the CDR3, the DNA is TGTGCCAGCAGTTTGACTAGCGGGCCTTACAATGAGCAGTTCTTC. Residues: CASSLTSGPYNEQFF.

Judged by abundance, this clone is medium-sized. The V call is TRBV5-6, the J call TRBJ2-3; D might be TRBD2 (5 bases). V was pared by 0 bases and J by 8 bases, with 16 bases between. The CDR3 runs 15 residues. CDR1 and CDR2 (germline): SGHDT, YYEEEE. The CDR3 nucleotides are TGTGCCAGCAGCTTGGGGTTCGGGGTCCTGGCTACGCAGTATTTT. It yields the protein CASSLGFGVLATQYF.

The rearrangement joins TRBV11-2 to TRBJ2-7, with 9 bases that match TRBD2. The germline CDR1 and CDR2 sequences are SGHAT and FQNNGV. This CDR3 region has 17 residues. The V and J ends lost 5 bases and 0 bases, in that order; junction bases with no gene match: 11. CDR3: CASSLQGLAASSYEQYF. As DNA, the CDR3 is TGTGCCAGCAGCCTTCAGGGACTAGCCGCGAGCTCCTACGAGCAGTACTTC. The whole variable domain, filled in from reference TRBV11-2 and TRBJ2-7, reads EAGVAQSPRYKIIEKRQSVAFWCNPISGHATLYWYQQILGQGPKLLIQFQNNGVVDDSQLPKDRFSAERLKGVDSTLKIQPAKLEDSAVYLCASSLQGLAASSYEQYFGPGTRLTVT.

This clone was seen a few times. This chain uses TRBV7-2 with TRBJ2-3; 9 positions match TRBD1. This CDR3 comprises 16 residues. The germline CDR1 and CDR2 sequences are SGHTA and FQGNSA. The ends lost 6 bases at V and 5 bases at J; junction bases unmatched: 12. In DNA, the CDR3 is TGTGCCAGCAGTCGAGGGGCCGTGACAGGGGGAGATACGCAGTATTTT. Protein: CASSRGAVTGGDTQYF.

The chain recombines TRBV4-2 with TRBJ2-1, with 8 bases fitting TRBD2. The V gene end was trimmed by 0 bases and the J gene end by 10 bases; junction bases not matched to a gene: 8. Per germline, CDR1 LGHNA and CDR2 YNFKEQ. The CDR3 spans 15 residues. The DNA for the CDR3 is TGTGCCAGCAGCCAAGATGGGCTAGCGGGCGGGGAGCAGTTCTTC. Its translation: CASSQDGLAGGEQFF.

About this clone: One end of the junction does not line up with germline, which may come from a read error. This sequence joins TRBV7-9 and TRBJ1-2; tentative D call: TRBD1 (5 bases). Germline V lookup: CDR1 SEHNR, CDR2 FQNEAQ (reference sequence). CDR3 length: 13 amino acids. CDR3 bases: TGTTCCAGCAGTACCGGGGACTTCGATGGCTACACCTTC. Its protein product is CSSSTGDFDGYTF.

On this clone itself: A read error may produce the germline difference seen at one junction end. This chain connects TRBV7-9 to TRBJ1-2, with D maybe TRBD1 (6 bases). The length of the CDR3 is 17 residues. The V gene's germline CDR1 is SEHNR and CDR2 FQNEAQ (reference sequence). The chain's CDR3 is CSSSLSRGRGADYGYTF. For the CDR3, the DNA is TGTTCCAGCAGCTTATCCAGAGGCAGGGGCGCGGACTATGGCTACACCTTC.